The 20 T cell receptor beta chains listed next were all sequenced from one sample in a study of post-analysis software for immune sequencing data. Overall study results and limits: TRBV5-6, TRBV5-1 and TRBV20-1 belonged to a set of about five TRBV segments that were more frequent in patients than controls.

Researchers reported that TCR beta cDNA libraries carried unique molecular identifiers. TCRdb analysed the PCR reads with MiXCR anew, one entry per CDR3 protein. This sample yields some 690,000 distinct CDR3 sequences, of which 55% to 60% are seen a single time; about 11% belongs to the top ten. These receptors have no known antigen. The specimen sequenced was blood. These receptors were obtained from a girl aged 2-10 years with multiple sclerosis.

The chain couples TRBV20-1 to TRBJ2-5; TRBD1 matches 8 bases. Germline V gives CDR1 DFQATT, CDR2 SNEGSKA (reference sequence). V was clipped by 3 bases and J by 4 bases; unmatched bases: 7. The CDR3 extends over 14 amino acids. CDR3: CSARTGALVETQYF. In DNA form, the CDR3 reads TGCAGTGCTAGGACAGGGGCTCTGGTAGAGACCCAGTACTTC.

This chain connects TRBV20-1 to TRBJ2-4, with 9 bases that match TRBD2. The DNA end lines up better with TRBJ2-7; the J call may be wrong. The CDR3 sequence is 14 residues long. Germline V lookup: CDR1 DFQATT, CDR2 SNEGSKA (reference sequence). The CDR3 region is CSAKGAGGYHEQYF. DNA of the CDR3: TGCAGTGCGAAGGGTGCGGGAGGGTACCACGAGCAGTACTTC.

This clonotype appeared once. The chain combines TRBV29-1 with TRBJ2-5; TRBD2 matches at 12 bases. V gave up 6 bases and J gave up 11 bases; unmatched junction bases: 25. Germline V gene data show CDR1 as SQVTM and CDR2 as ANQGSEA. The CDR3 extends over 18 amino acids. The CDR3 DNA reads TGCAGCGTGGAATCGACTAGCGGGAGCGGACCCTGGTTTAATGAGCAGTACTTC. Protein: CSVESTSGSGPWFNEQYF.

This chain joins TRBV27 and TRBJ1-6; D may be TRBD1 (5 bases). Germline V gene data show CDR1 as MNHEY and CDR2 as SMNVEV (reference sequence). The V end was cut by 8 bases, the J end by 10 bases, with 18 bases between. CDR3 size: 14 residues. The CDR3 loop is CASVSPGSGSPLHF. Written as DNA, the CDR3 is TGTGCCAGCGTGAGTCCAGGGAGCGGCTCACCCCTCCACTTT.

In this sample, this clonotype turned up a few times. This rearrangement joins TRBV20-1 to TRBJ2-5; D gene unclear. CDR1 is DFQATT, CDR2 SNEGSKA, per germline (reference sequence). V dropped 5 bases and J dropped 0 bases, with 4 bases sitting between them. The CDR3 extends over 11 amino acids. CDR3 DNA sequence: TGCAGTGCTGAGAACCAAGAGACCCAGTACTTC. Translating gives CSAENQETQYF.

This clonotype was observed a few times. The J gene is TRBJ1-2, the V gene TRBV14; 9 bases align to TRBD1. The V gene's germline CDR1 is SGHDN and CDR2 FVKESK. This CDR3 contains 16 residues. With V trimmed by 0 bases and J by 5 bases, 7 bases remained unmatched. CDR3 DNA: TGTGCCAGCAGCCAAGAAACCGGGACAGGGAGTTATGGCTACACCTTC. Its translation is CASSQETGTGSYGYTF.

The chain combines TRBV9 with TRBJ2-3; TRBD2 aligns across 7 bases. The CDR3 spans 16 residues. With 0 bases clipped from V and 0 bases from J, the junction kept 4 bases outside the gene matches. The germline gives CDR1 SGDLS, CDR2 YYNGEE. The CDR3 region has the DNA TGTGCCAGCAGCGTAGATATGCGGGGGAGCACAGATACGCAGTATTTT. This gives the protein CASSVDMRGSTDTQYF. The whole variable domain, remainder taken from reference TRBV9 and TRBJ2-3, is DSGVTQTPKHLITATGQRVTLRCSPRSGDLSVYWYQQSLDQGLQFLIQYYNGEERAKGNILERFSAQQFPDLHSELNLSSLELGDSALYFCASSVDMRGSTDTQYFGPGTRLTVL.

This clonotype was counted between two and nine times. The rearrangement links TRBV6-5 to TRBJ1-2; D call uncertain. Per germline, CDR1 MNHEY and CDR2 SVGAGI. The germline V and J ends were trimmed by 5 bases and 2 bases, with 12 bases remaining between them. This CDR3 comprises 14 residues. The CDR3 DNA reads as TGTGCCAGCAGTCGGGGAACCGGGAACTATGGCTACACCTTC. It specifies CASSRGTGNYGYTF.

There are a few counts of this clonotype. The rearrangement uses TRBV20-1 and TRBJ2-3; 10 bases align to TRBD2. The CDR3 has 16 residues. CDR1 and CDR2 from the germline V gene are DFQATT and SNEGSKA (reference sequence). The V segment lost 0 bases and the J segment 2 bases; nucleotides outside the gene matches: 5. CDR3 region: CSARDWLAGATDTQYF. In nucleotides, the CDR3 is TGCAGTGCTAGAGATTGGCTAGCGGGGGCCACAGATACGCAGTATTTT.

This chain uses TRBV27 with TRBJ1-2, with 7 bases identical to TRBD1. The J segment lost 4 bases and the V segment lost 5 bases, leaving 10 bases of the junction unmatched. This CDR3 has 15 residues. CDR1 MNHEY and CDR2 SMNVEV come from the germline V gene (reference sequence). CDR3 sequence reads: CASSITGTASYGYTF. The CDR3 DNA reads TGTGCCAGCAGTATAACCGGGACAGCGTCCTATGGCTACACCTTC.

This clonotype was observed once. The chain joins TRBV30 to TRBJ1-1; no clear D gene. V lost 2 bases, J lost 0 bases, and 4 bases lay in between. CDR3 length: 12 residues. CDR1 is GTSNPN and CDR2 is SVGIG in the germline V gene (reference sequence). CDR3 nucleotides: TGTGCCTGGAGTAGCCTGAACACTGAAGCTTTCTTT. Protein product: CAWSSLNTEAFF.

This chain links TRBV4-3 with TRBJ2-7, with D perhaps given as TRBD1 or TRBD2 (5 bases each). The V and J ends lost 4 bases and 4 bases respectively, with 23 bases between them. Germline V lookup: CDR1 LGHNA, CDR2 YSLEER. The CDR3 spans 17 residues. The CDR3 bases are TGCGCCAGCAGCCTCTTACGAGGGGTGGGACCCCCATACGAGCAGTACTTC. It is translated as CASSLLRGVGPPYEQYF.

The chain employs TRBV11-1 and TRBJ2-3; D unclear. The CDR3 spans 17 residues. Germline loops: CDR1 SGHAT, CDR2 FQDESV (reference sequence). Trimming removed 5 bases at V and 0 bases at J, with 18 bases between. In DNA, the CDR3 is TGTGCCAGCAGCATCACTGCGGTTCGAACTAGCACAGATACGCAGTATTTT. This translates into CASSITAVRTSTDTQYF.

In its sample, this clonotype was seen a few times. The chain employs TRBV7-9 and TRBJ2-5, with D possibly being TRBD2 (5 bases). Per the germline V gene, CDR1 is SEHNR and CDR2 is FQNEAQ (reference sequence). The germline V and J ends were trimmed by 5 bases and 3 bases, with 7 bases remaining between them. The CDR3 consists of 12 residues. This CDR3 is CASSTGEETQYF. The DNA for the CDR3 is TGTGCCAGCAGCACCGGGGAAGAGACCCAGTACTTC.

Ten or more counts support this clonotype. V usage is TRBV29-1 and J usage is TRBJ2-1, with 12 bases aligning to TRBD2. V was pared by 6 bases and J by 4 bases, with 1 base of the junction left unmatched. The CDR3 is 13 amino acids. Germline CDR1 SQVTM, CDR2 ANQGSEA. Here the CDR3 DNA reads TGCAGCGTCGGGACTAGCGGGTACAATGAGCAGTTCTTC. It specifies CSVGTSGYNEQFF.

This chain joins TRBV2 and TRBJ2-3, with D perhaps being TRBD1 or TRBD2 (6 bases each). Trimming left V 3 bases short and J 4 bases short, with 8 bases between. Germline CDR1 is SNHLY and CDR2 is FYNNEI. CDR3 length: 13 residues. CDR3 in DNA: TGTGCCAGCAGTGAGAGGGGGGCAGATACGCAGTATTTT. Its translation: CASSERGADTQYF.

J is TRBJ2-1 and V is TRBV7-2; 9 positions agree with TRBD2. CDR3 length: 16 amino acids. The germline CDR1 and CDR2 sequences are SGHTA and FQGNSA. With V trimmed by 5 bases and J by 4 bases, 9 bases remained unmatched. The CDR3 reads CASSLSGGQRYNEQFF. Written as DNA, the CDR3 is TGTGCCAGCAGCCTTAGCGGGGGTCAACGTTACAATGAGCAGTTCTTC.

This clonotype was picked up one time. The genes are TRBV5-1 and TRBJ2-1; D tentatively reads TRBD1 or TRBD2 (6 bases each). Deletions cut 6 bases from V and 4 bases from J, with 14 bases between. Germline V lookup: CDR1 SGHRS, CDR2 YFSETQ. The CDR3 has 14 residues. The CDR3 nucleotides are TGCGCCAGCATTCGGGGGCCGCATTACAATGAGCAGTTCTTC. It is translated as CASIRGPHYNEQFF. The full variable domain, rest sourced from reference TRBV5-1 and TRBJ2-1, is KAGVTQTPRYLIKTRGQQVTLSCSPISGHRSVSWYQQTPGQGLQFLFEYFSETQRNKGNFPGRFSGRQFSNSRSEMNVSTLELGDSALYLCASIRGPHYNEQFFGPGTRLTVL.

The gene calls are TRBV5-1 and TRBJ2-2; the D gene is possibly TRBD1 (6 bases). Trimming took off 7 bases at V and 7 bases at J, with 17 bases between the two ends. Germline CDR1 reads SGHRS; CDR2 reads YFSETQ. The CDR3 runs to 14 residues. The CDR3 DNA reads TGCGCCAGCGGACCCAGGGGAGATGTCGGGGAGCTGTTTTTT. Its translation: CASGPRGDVGELFF.

V and J are TRBV29-1 and TRBJ2-1; 8 positions match TRBD2. Germline CDR1 is SQVTM and CDR2 is ANQGSEA. After removal of 6 bases from V and 5 bases from J, the junction contained 9 bases not matched to a gene. The length of the CDR3 is 14 residues. Here the CDR3 reads CSVLGSGINNEQFF. The CDR3 coding sequence is TGCAGCGTCCTGGGTAGCGGGATAAACAATGAGCAGTTCTTC.